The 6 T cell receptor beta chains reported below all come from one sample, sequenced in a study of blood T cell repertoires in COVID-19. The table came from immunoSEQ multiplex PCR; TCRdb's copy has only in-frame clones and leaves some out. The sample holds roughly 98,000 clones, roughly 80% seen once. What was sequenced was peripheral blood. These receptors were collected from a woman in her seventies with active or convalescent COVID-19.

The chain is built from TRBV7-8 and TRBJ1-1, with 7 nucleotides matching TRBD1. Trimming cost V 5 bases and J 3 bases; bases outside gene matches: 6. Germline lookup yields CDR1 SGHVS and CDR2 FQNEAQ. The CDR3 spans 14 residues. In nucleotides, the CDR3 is TGTGCCAGCAGCCCTAGGGGGCGAGACACTGAAGCTTTCTTT. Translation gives CASSPRGRDTEAFF.

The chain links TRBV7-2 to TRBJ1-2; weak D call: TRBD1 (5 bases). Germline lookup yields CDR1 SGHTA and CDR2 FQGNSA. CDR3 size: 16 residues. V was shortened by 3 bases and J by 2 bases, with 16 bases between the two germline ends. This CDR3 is CASSFAQGPQNYGYTF. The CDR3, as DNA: TGTGCCAGCAGCTTTGCTCAGGGCCCCCAGAACTATGGCTACACCTTC.

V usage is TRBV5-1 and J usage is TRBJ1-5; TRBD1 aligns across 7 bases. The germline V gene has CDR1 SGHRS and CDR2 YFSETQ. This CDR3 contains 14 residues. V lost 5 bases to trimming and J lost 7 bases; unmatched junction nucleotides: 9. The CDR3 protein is CASSIGGSGQPQHF. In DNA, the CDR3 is TGCGCCAGCAGTATAGGGGGCTCAGGGCAGCCCCAGCATTTT.

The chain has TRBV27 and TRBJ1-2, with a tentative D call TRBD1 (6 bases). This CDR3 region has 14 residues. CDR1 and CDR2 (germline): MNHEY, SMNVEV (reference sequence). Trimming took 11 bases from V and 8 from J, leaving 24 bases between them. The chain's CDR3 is CASRKGGAGVGYTF. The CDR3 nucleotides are TGTGCCTCCCGGAAGGGGGGGGCAGGGGTCGGCTACACCTTC.

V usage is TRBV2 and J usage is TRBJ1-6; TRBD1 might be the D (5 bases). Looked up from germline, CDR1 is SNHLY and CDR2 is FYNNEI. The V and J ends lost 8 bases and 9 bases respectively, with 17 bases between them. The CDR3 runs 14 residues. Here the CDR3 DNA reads TGTGCCAGCGGCGGGACGACTGTTTCTTCACCCCTCCACTTT. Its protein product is CASGGTTVSSPLHF.

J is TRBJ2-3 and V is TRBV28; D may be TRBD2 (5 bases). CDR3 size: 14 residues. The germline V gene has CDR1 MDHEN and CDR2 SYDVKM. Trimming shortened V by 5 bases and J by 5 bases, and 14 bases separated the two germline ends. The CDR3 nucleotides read TGTGCCAGCAGTAACCGCGGGCATATAGATACGCAGTATTTT. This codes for CASSNRGHIDTQYF.